This TCR beta chain was identified in a study of blood T cell repertoires in COVID-19. Study information: Nucleic acid was either cDNA or gDNA, and it came from T cells, B-cell-depleted T cells, or PBMCs.

Germline V lookup: CDR1 DFQATT, CDR2 SNEGSKA (reference sequence). The CDR3 is 16 residues long. The V segment lost 3 bases and the J segment 6 bases; nucleotides outside the gene matches: 14. The authors' processing: Estimation of nucleated cell counts was performed using reference gene primer amplification. Some clones are missing from TCRdb's copy, which holds only in-frame ones; the method was immunoSEQ multiplex PCR. V and J calls and clone size are as listed in that table; D and trimming were resolved from the DNA. The sample consists of about 99,000 clones, 79% of them appearing once. This chain uses TRBV20-1 with TRBJ2-7; TRBD2 agrees at 10 bases. This clonotype was obtained from a woman of 80 years or more with active or convalescent COVID-19. Sequencing used peripheral blood. CDR3 sequence: CSASIGLAGARGEQYF. The CDR3 DNA is TGCAGTGCTAGTATAGGGCTAGCGGGGGCCCGGGGCGAGCAGTACTTC.